Below are 29 T cell receptor beta chains sequenced from a single sample in a study of blood T cell repertoires in COVID-19. The data were produced by immunoSEQ multiplex PCR, yet TCRdb's version contains in-frame clones alone and is incomplete. The sample has fewer than 150,000 clones, 70% to 90% seen once. Sequencing used peripheral blood. These receptors originate from a woman aged 65 to 85 who had recovered from COVID-19.

The table lists this clone with a few counts. V and J are TRBV9 and TRBJ2-5, with TRBD1 as a possible D gene (5 bases). CDR3 length: 15 residues. Germline V gene data show CDR1 as SGDLS and CDR2 as YYNGEE. The V and J ends lost 0 bases and 9 bases respectively, with 18 bases between them. The CDR3: CASSVARTGKGAQYF. For the CDR3, the DNA is TGTGCCAGCAGCGTAGCTCGCACTGGGAAAGGGGCCCAGTACTTC.

The chain carries TRBV28 and TRBJ2-4; D is perhaps TRBD2 (6 bases). Germline CDR1 MDHEN, CDR2 SYDVKM. CDR3 length equals 13 residues. Trimming took off 5 bases at V and 15 bases at J, with 20 bases between the two ends. The CDR3 sequence is CASSPREVSAGYF. In DNA, the CDR3 is TGTGCCAGCAGTCCTAGGGAGGTGTCAGCGGGGTACTTC.

The sample holds one count of this clone. The chain recombines TRBV7-8 with TRBJ1-2; 8 bases are a match to TRBD1. J gave up 4 bases and V 5 bases, and 3 bases lay outside the gene matches. Germline CDR1 SGHVS, CDR2 FQNEAQ. This CDR3 contains 13 residues. The CDR3 spells CASSPTGAYGYTF. The CDR3 DNA follows: TGTGCCAGCAGCCCGACAGGGGCCTATGGCTACACCTTC. The whole variable domain, filled in from reference TRBV7-8 and TRBJ1-2, reads GAGVSQSPRYKVAKRGQDVALRCDPISGHVSLFWYQQALGQGPEFLTYFQNEAQLDKSGLPSDRFFAERPEGSVSTLKIQRTQQEDSAVYLCASSPTGAYGYTFGSGTRLTVV.

This clone occurred a few times. V gene TRBV11-2 combines with J gene TRBJ2-5, with D perhaps matching TRBD2 (7 bases). This CDR3 is 14 amino acids long. CDR1 is SGHAT and CDR2 is FQNNGV in the germline V gene. Trimming stripped 5 bases from V and 7 bases from J, with 17 bases between. For the CDR3, the DNA is TGTGCCAGCAGCACATATCTAGGGGGGGTGACCCAGTACTTC. It specifies CASSTYLGGVTQYF.

The chain recombines TRBV18 with TRBJ1-5; D unclear. The CDR3 is made up of 13 amino acids. CDR1 is KGHSH, CDR2 LQKENI, per germline. Trimming pared 6 bases from V and 4 bases from J, leaving 10 bases between. CDR3 in DNA: TGTGCCAGCTCTTTCGGCGGGAATCAGCCCCAGCATTTT. As protein: CASSFGGNQPQHF.

V gene TRBV25-1 combines with J gene TRBJ2-3, with 14 positions matching TRBD2. V shed 3 bases and J 1 base; nucleotides not matched to a gene: 6. The CDR3 runs 18 residues. Germline CDR1 MGHDK, CDR2 SYGVNS. The CDR3 nucleotides are TGTGCCAGCAGTGAGGGACTAGCGGGAGAAGGTGGCACAGATACGCAGTATTTT. Translated, it gives CASSEGLAGEGGTDTQYF. The full variable domain, completed using reference TRBV25-1 and TRBJ2-3, is EADIYQTPRYLVIGTGKKITLECSQTMGHDKMYWYQQDPGMELHLIHYSYGVNSTEKGDLSSESTVSRIRTEHFPLTLESARPSHTSQYLCASSEGLAGEGGTDTQYFGPGTRLTVL.

The rearrangement joins TRBV2 to TRBJ1-6; a weak D match, TRBD1 (5 bases). V lost 8 bases, J lost 0 bases, and 8 bases lay in between. CDR1 and CDR2 from the germline V gene are SNHLY and FYNNEI. The CDR3 has 14 amino acids. CDR3 sequence (DNA): TGTGCCAGCGGAGACAGCTCCTATAATTCACCCCTCCACTTT. Translation gives CASGDSSYNSPLHF.

The chain links TRBV18 to TRBJ1-1; D not certain. Germline assignment: CDR1 KGHSH and CDR2 LQKENI. This CDR3 comprises 15 residues. V lost 0 bases to trimming and J lost 3 bases, with 11 bases between them. CDR3 region: CASSPPRVGYTEAFF. The CDR3 DNA reads as TGTGCCAGCTCACCACCGAGGGTTGGTTACACTGAAGCTTTCTTT. Filled out from reference TRBV18 and TRBJ1-1, the complete variable domain reads NAGVMQNPRHLVRRRGQEARLRCSPMKGHSHVYWYRQLPEEGLKFMVYLQKENIIDESGMPKERFSAEFPKEGPSILRIQQVVRGDSAAYFCASSPPRVGYTEAFFGQGTRLTVV.

V and J are TRBV5-6 and TRBJ1-1, with D possibly matching TRBD1 (5 bases). The germline V gene encodes CDR1 SGHDT and CDR2 YYEEEE. Trimming left V 4 bases short and J 3 bases short, with 16 bases between. There are 15 residues in the CDR3. Here the CDR3 reads CASSTKTSGDTEAFF. The CDR3 coding sequence is TGTGCCAGCAGCACTAAGACGTCGGGGGACACTGAAGCTTTCTTT.

CDR3 amino acids: CASSRDSYTDTQYF. CDR3 in DNA: TGCGCCAGCAGCCGGGACTCTTACACAGATACGCAGTATTTT. The rearrangement links TRBV4-3 to TRBJ2-3; D possibly corresponds to TRBD2 (6 bases). Germline V lookup: CDR1 LGHNA, CDR2 YSLEER. V was clipped by 4 bases and J by 2 bases, with 10 bases between them. The CDR3 spans 14 residues.

The V and J genes are TRBV5-1 and TRBJ2-1; D call uncertain. CDR3 length: 13 amino acids. CDR1 is SGHRS and CDR2 is YFSETQ in the germline V gene. The V end lost 0 bases, the J end lost 5 bases, and 6 bases lay between the germline ends. The DNA for the CDR3 is TGCGCCAGCAGCTTGGGTCCCAACAATGAGCAGTTCTTC. Translated, it gives CASSLGPNNEQFF. The full variable domain, its missing parts supplied by reference TRBV5-1 and TRBJ2-1, is KAGVTQTPRYLIKTRGQQVTLSCSPISGHRSVSWYQQTPGQGLQFLFEYFSETQRNKGNFPGRFSGRQFSNSRSEMNVSTLELGDSALYLCASSLGPNNEQFFGPGTRLTVL.

The rearrangement uses TRBV10-3 and TRBJ1-3, with 10 bases aligning to TRBD1. This CDR3 is built from 15 residues. V lost 7 bases and J lost 8; bases outside the gene matches: 11. CDR1 is ENHRY, CDR2 SYGVKD, per germline. The CDR3 loop is CAIKVRRGTGDTIYF. The DNA of the CDR3 is TGTGCCATCAAAGTTCGCCGGGGGACAGGGGACACCATATATTTT.

V and J are TRBV5-1 and TRBJ2-1; D is possibly TRBD2 (6 bases). This CDR3 comprises 15 residues. Deletions cut 4 bases from V and 2 bases from J, with 13 bases between. CDR1 is SGHRS and CDR2 is YFSETQ in the germline V gene. CDR3 nucleotides: TGCGCCAGCAGCCGTGGGGGGAGCGCCTACAATGAGCAGTTCTTC. Amino acids: CASSRGGSAYNEQFF.

The chain is built from TRBV18 and TRBJ1-1; possibly TRBD1 for D (5 bases). Germline CDR1 KGHSH, CDR2 LQKENI. CDR3 length equals 13 residues. Trimming left V 6 bases short and J 4 bases short, with 12 bases between. The CDR3, as DNA: TGTGCCAGCTCCGAGTGGAGGGGCACTGAAGCTTTCTTT. Translating it yields CASSEWRGTEAFF. Filled out from reference TRBV18 and TRBJ1-1, the complete variable domain reads NAGVMQNPRHLVRRRGQEARLRCSPMKGHSHVYWYRQLPEEGLKFMVYLQKENIIDESGMPKERFSAEFPKEGPSILRIQQVVRGDSAAYFCASSEWRGTEAFFGQGTRLTVV.

V is TRBV5-1 and J is TRBJ1-6; no clear D. The CDR3 spans 12 residues. Trimming stripped 8 bases from V and 8 bases from J, with 11 bases between. The germline V gene encodes CDR1 SGHRS and CDR2 YFSETQ. CDR3 nucleotide sequence: TGCGCCAGTCGGGTGCGGGATTCACCCCTCCACTTT. This codes for CASRVRDSPLHF.

This chain connects TRBV6-5 to TRBJ1-1, with 7 bases lining up with TRBD1. This CDR3 spans 15 amino acids. Germline CDR1 MNHEY, CDR2 SVGAGI. V gave up 6 bases and J gave up 1 base; unmatched junction bases: 8. The CDR3 reads CASRFDRATNTEAFF. In DNA, the CDR3 is TGTGCCAGCAGATTCGACAGGGCGACGAACACTGAAGCTTTCTTT.

The DNA of the CDR3 is TGCAGCGTTGAATTTGAACAAGTAGATACGCAGTATTTT. The encoded protein is CSVEFEQVDTQYF. This chain joins TRBV29-1 and TRBJ2-3; D call uncertain. CDR3 length: 13 amino acids. In germline, CDR1 is SQVTM, CDR2 ANQGSEA. Trimming took 2 bases from V and 5 from J, leaving 11 bases between them.

The chain couples TRBV5-1 to TRBJ2-5; D is unresolved. V lost 1 base to trimming and J lost 3 bases, with 4 bases between them. Germline V gene lookup returns CDR1 SGHRS and CDR2 YFSETQ. The CDR3 loop spans 12 amino acids. DNA for the CDR3: TGCGCCAGCAGCTTGACAGAAGAGACCCAGTACTTC. It codes for CASSLTEETQYF.

This rearrangement joins TRBV29-1 to TRBJ1-5; the D is unclear. Germline loops: CDR1 SQVTM, CDR2 ANQGSEA. There are 13 residues in the CDR3. V was shortened by 4 bases and J by 4 bases, with 11 bases between the two germline ends. The CDR3 DNA follows: TGCAGCGTTGTAACTGGGCAGAATCAGCCCCAGCATTTT. Protein: CSVVTGQNQPQHF.

The CDR3 DNA reads as TGTGCCACCAGCAGAGACCAGTCGAAAGAGACCCAGTACTTC. This encodes CATSRDQSKETQYF. The chain couples TRBV15 to TRBJ2-5; D is unresolved. The CDR3 runs to 14 residues. Trimming removed 0 bases at V and 3 bases at J, with 8 bases between. Per the germline V gene, CDR1 is LNHNV and CDR2 is YYDKDF (reference sequence).

This rearrangement joins TRBV27 to TRBJ1-5, with a tentative D call TRBD1 (5 bases). The CDR3 has 13 residues. Germline V gene data show CDR1 as MNHEY and CDR2 as SMNVEV (reference sequence). Trimming took 5 bases from V and 5 from J, leaving 10 bases between them. The CDR3 DNA follows: TGTGCCAGCAGTCCGACGGGGGATCAGCCCCAGCATTTT. Translation gives CASSPTGDQPQHF.

The chain uses TRBV7-9 and TRBJ1-1, with D hard to call. The CDR3 runs 12 residues. The V and J ends lost 6 bases and 2 bases respectively, with 7 bases between them. Germline V lookup: CDR1 SEHNR, CDR2 FQNEAQ (reference sequence). CDR3 nucleotides: TGTGCCAGCAGTCACAGCAACACTGAAGCTTTCTTT. Translated: CASSHSNTEAFF.

The J gene is TRBJ2-2, the V gene TRBV6-5, with TRBD1 matching over 11 bases. The V gene's germline CDR1 is MNHEY and CDR2 SVGAGI. The CDR3 is 16 amino acids. J was trimmed by 6 bases and V by 2 bases; bases with no gene match: 5. CDR3 bases: TGTGCCAGCAGTTACCACGGGACAGGGGGAGCCGGGGAGCTGTTTTTT. This codes for CASSYHGTGGAGELFF.

This clone was detected once. The chain combines TRBV19 with TRBJ1-1; 8 bases are a match to TRBD1. This CDR3 region has 14 residues. CDR1 is LNHDA, CDR2 SQIVND, per germline (reference sequence). Losses at the gene ends were 0 bases for V and 6 bases for J; bases not matched to a gene: 3. The CDR3 spells CASSIDGQGPEAFF. The DNA for the CDR3 is TGTGCCAGTAGTATAGATGGACAGGGTCCTGAAGCTTTCTTT.

The chain is built from TRBV24-1 and TRBJ2-5; 10 nucleotides agree with TRBD2. Germline V gene data show CDR1 as KGHDR and CDR2 as SFDVKD. The CDR3 is 15 amino acids. J was trimmed by 3 bases and V by 6 bases; bases with no gene match: 6. The CDR3 nucleotides read TGTGCCACCAGTAGCAGCGGGAGGGCAAAAGAGACCCAGTACTTC. Protein sequence: CATSSSGRAKETQYF.

This chain connects TRBV27 to TRBJ2-5, with a tentative D call TRBD2 (6 bases). Germline CDR1 and CDR2: MNHEY and SMNVEV (reference sequence). The V end was cut by 7 bases, the J end by 0 bases, with 12 bases between. This CDR3 region has 14 residues. The CDR3 sequence: CASKAGSDQETQYF. CDR3 coding DNA: TGTGCCAGCAAGGCGGGATCAGACCAAGAGACCCAGTACTTC.

This clone has only one observation. The chain has TRBV10-3 and TRBJ2-1, with 10 bases fitting TRBD2. V lost 3 bases, J lost 3 bases, and 5 bases stayed unmatched. Per germline, CDR1 ENHRY and CDR2 SYGVKD. CDR3 length: 16 amino acids. The CDR3 DNA reads TGTGCCATCAGTGATCGTCGGACTAGCGGCTACAATGAGCAGTTCTTC. It translates to CAISDRRTSGYNEQFF.

This chain uses TRBV7-2 with TRBJ1-6, with D hard to call. Trimming stripped 3 bases from V and 7 bases from J, with 10 bases between. The CDR3 sequence is 14 residues long. CDR1 is SGHTA and CDR2 is FQGNSA in the germline V gene. CDR3 coding DNA: TGTGCCAGCAGCTTCAGACAAACAAATTCACCCCTCCACTTT. Translated, it gives CASSFRQTNSPLHF. Filled out from reference TRBV7-2 and TRBJ1-6, the complete variable domain reads GAGVSQSPSNKVTEKGKDVELRCDPISGHTALYWYRQSLGQGLEFLIYFQGNSAPDKSGLPSDRFSAERTGGSVSTLTIQRTQQEDSAVYLCASSFRQTNSPLHFGNGTRLTVT.

The chain uses TRBV5-4 and TRBJ2-2, with 10 nucleotides matching TRBD2. CDR1 is SGHNT, CDR2 YYREEE, per germline (reference sequence). The J segment lost 5 bases and the V segment lost 2 bases, leaving 3 bases of the junction unmatched. CDR3 size: 15 residues. The DNA of the CDR3 is TGTGCCAGCAGCTTAAAACTAGCGGGGACCGGGGAGCTGTTTTTT. It is translated as CASSLKLAGTGELFF.